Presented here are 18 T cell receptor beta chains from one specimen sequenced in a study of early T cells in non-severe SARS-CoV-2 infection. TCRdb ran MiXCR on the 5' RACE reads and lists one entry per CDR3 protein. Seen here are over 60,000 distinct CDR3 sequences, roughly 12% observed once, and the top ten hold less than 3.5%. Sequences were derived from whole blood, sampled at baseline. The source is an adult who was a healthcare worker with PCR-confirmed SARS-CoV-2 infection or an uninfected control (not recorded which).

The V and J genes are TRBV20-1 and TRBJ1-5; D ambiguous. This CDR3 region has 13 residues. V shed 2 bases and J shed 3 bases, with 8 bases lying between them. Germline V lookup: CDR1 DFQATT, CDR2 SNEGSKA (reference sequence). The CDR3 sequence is CSARRTPNQPQHF. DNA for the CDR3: TGCAGTGCTAGAAGGACCCCCAATCAGCCCCAGCATTTT.

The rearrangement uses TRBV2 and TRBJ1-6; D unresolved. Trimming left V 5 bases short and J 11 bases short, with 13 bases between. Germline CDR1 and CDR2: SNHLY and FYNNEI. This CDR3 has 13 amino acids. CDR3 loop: CASSTSDPAPLHF. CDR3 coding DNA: TGTGCCAGCAGTACCTCGGACCCCGCACCCCTCCACTTT.

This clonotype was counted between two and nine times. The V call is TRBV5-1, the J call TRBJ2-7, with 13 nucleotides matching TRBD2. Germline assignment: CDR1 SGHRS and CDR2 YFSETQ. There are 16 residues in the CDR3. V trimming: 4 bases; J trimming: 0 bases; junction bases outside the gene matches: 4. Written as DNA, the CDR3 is TGCGCCAGCAGCCTGACTAGCGGGGGGAGCTCCTACGAGCAGTACTTC. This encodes CASSLTSGGSSYEQYF.

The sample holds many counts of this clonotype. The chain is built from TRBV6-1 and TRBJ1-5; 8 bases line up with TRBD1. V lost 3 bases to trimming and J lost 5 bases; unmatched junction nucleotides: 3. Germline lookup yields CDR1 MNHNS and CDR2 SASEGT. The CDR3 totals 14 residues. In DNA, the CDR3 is TGTGCCAGCAGTGACTCGACAGGGGATCAGCCCCAGCATTTT. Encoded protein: CASSDSTGDQPQHF.

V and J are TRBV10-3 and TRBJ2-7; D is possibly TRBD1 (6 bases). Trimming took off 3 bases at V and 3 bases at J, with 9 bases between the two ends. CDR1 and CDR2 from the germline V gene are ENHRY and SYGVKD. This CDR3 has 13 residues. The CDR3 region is CAISDQGNYEQYF. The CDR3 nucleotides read TGTGCCATCAGTGATCAGGGGAACTACGAGCAGTACTTC.

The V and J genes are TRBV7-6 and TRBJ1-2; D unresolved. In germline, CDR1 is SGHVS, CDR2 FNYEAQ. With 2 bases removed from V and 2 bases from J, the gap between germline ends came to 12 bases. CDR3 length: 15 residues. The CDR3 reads CASSLYLPVNYGYTF. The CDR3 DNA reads TGTGCCAGCAGCTTATACTTGCCGGTAAACTATGGCTACACCTTC. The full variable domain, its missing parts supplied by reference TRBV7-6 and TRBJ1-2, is GAGVSQSPRYKVTKRGQDVALRCDPISGHVSLYWYRQALGQGPEFLTYFNYEAQQDKSGLPNDRFSAERPEGSISTLTIQRTEQRDSAMYRCASSLYLPVNYGYTFGSGTRLTVV.

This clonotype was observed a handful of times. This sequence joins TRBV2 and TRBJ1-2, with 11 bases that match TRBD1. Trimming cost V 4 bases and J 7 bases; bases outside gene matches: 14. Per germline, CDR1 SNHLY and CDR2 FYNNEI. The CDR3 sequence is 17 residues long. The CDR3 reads CASSATGTGGPGGGYTF. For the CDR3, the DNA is TGTGCCAGCAGTGCCACCGGGACAGGGGGGCCAGGGGGTGGCTACACCTTC.

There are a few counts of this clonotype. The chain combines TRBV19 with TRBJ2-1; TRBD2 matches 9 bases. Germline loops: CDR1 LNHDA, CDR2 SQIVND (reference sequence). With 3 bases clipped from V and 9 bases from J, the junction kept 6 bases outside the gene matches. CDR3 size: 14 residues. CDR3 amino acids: CASSMPSGVSEQFF. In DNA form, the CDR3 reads TGTGCCAGTAGTATGCCTAGCGGGGTATCTGAGCAGTTCTTC.

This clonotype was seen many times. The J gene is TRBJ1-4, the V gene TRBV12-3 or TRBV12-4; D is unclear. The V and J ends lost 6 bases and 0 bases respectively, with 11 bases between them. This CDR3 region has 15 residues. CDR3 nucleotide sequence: TGTGCCAGCAGGGCCCAAGATGCAACTAATGAAAAACTGTTTTTT. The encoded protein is CASRAQDATNEKLFF.

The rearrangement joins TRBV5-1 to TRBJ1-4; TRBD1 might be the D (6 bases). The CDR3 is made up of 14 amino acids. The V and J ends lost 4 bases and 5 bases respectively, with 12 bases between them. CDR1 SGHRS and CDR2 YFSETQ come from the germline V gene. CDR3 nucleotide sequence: TGCGCCAGCAGCCACGGAACAGGGAATGAAAAACTGTTTTTT. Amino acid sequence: CASSHGTGNEKLFF.

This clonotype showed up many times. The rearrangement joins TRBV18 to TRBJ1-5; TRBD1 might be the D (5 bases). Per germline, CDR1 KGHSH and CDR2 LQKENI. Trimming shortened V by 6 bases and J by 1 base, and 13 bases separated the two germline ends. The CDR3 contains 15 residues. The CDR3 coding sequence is TGTGCCAGCTCGCCAGCCGGACAAAGCAATCAGCCCCAGCATTTT. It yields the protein CASSPAGQSNQPQHF.

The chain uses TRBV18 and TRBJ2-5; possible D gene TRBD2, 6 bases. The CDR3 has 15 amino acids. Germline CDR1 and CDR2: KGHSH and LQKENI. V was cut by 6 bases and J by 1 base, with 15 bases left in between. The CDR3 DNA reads TGTGCCAGCTCGCGTATCCGGGGGACCCAAGAGACCCAGTACTTC. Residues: CASSRIRGTQETQYF.

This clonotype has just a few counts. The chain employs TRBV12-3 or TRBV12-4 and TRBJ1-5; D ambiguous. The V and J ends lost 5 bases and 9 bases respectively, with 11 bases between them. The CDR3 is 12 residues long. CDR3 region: CASSIWMGPQHF. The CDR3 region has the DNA TGTGCCAGCAGTATCTGGATGGGGCCCCAGCATTTT.

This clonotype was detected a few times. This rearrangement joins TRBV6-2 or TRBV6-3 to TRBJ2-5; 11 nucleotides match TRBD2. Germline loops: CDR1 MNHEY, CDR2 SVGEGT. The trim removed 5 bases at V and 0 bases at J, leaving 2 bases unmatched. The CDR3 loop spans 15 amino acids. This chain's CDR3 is CASSVAGGYQETQYF. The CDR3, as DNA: TGTGCCAGCAGTGTAGCGGGGGGGTACCAAGAGACCCAGTACTTC.

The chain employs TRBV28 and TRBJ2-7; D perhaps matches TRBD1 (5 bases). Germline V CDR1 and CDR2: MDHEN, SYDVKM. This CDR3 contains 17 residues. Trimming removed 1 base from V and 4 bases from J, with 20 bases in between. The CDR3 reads CASSLYPPGLGFYEQYF. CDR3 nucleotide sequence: TGTGCCAGCAGTTTATACCCCCCAGGGCTAGGTTTTTACGAGCAGTACTTC.

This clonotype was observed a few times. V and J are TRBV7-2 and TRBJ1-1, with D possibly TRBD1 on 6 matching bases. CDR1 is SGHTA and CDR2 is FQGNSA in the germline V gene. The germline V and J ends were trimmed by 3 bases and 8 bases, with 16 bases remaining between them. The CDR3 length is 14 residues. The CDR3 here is CASSFTPGHAEAFF. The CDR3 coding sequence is TGTGCCAGCAGCTTCACGCCGGGACATGCCGAAGCTTTCTTT.

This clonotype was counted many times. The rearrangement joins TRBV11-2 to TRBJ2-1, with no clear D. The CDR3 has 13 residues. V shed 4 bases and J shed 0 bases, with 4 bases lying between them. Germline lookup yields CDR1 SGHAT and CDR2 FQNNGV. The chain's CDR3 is CASSSDSYNEQFF. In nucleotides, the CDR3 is TGTGCCAGCAGCTCCGACTCCTACAATGAGCAGTTCTTC.

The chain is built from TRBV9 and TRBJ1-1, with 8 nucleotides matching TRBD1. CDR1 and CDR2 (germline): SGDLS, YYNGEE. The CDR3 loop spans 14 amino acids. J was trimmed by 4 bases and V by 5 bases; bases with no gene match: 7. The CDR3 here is CASRPGGPSTEAFF. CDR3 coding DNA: TGTGCCAGCAGGCCAGGGGGCCCCAGCACTGAAGCTTTCTTT.